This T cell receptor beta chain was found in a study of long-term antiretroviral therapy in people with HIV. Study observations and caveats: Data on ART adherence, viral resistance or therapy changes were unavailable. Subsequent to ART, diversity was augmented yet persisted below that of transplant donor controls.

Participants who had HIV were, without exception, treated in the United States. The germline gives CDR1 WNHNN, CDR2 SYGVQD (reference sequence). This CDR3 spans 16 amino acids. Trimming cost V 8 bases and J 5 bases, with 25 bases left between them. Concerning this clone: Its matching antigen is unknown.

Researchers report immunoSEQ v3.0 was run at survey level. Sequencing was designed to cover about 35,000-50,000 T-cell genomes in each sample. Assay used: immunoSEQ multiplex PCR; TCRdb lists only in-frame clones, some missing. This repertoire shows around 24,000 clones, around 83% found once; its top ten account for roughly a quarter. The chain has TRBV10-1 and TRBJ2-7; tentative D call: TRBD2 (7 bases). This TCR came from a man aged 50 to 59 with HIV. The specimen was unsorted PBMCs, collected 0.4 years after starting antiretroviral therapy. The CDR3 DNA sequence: TGCGCCAGCGGTCCTCGGCCCTCGGGGGGCGTCCACGAGCAGTACTTC. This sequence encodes CASGPRPSGGVHEQYF.